These T cell receptor beta chains were read from a single sample in a study of OX40 agonist ivuxolimab in advanced cancers. Repertoires were generated with immunoSEQ multiplex PCR, while TCRdb's copy carries only in-frame clones and drops some. The data contain tens of thousands of clones, about 86% of them singletons. The source material was CD4+ or CD8+ T cells sorted from blood, sampled in a trial of the OX40 agonist ivuxolimab. These receptors were collected from an adult with an advanced solid tumor such as melanoma, head and neck, liver or kidney cancer. The CDR3 runs from the conserved cysteine through the conserved F or W. Fields, in order: J gene, clone size, V gene, D gene, CDR3 protein, CDR3 DNA. A D gene is named only where the DNA matches it firmly. Rows give clone size only sometimes, using once, few, many, or a class for an expanded clone.

TRBJ2-5 few TRBV9 TRBD2 CASSRAASGGQETQYF TGTGCCAGCAGCCGCGCTGCTAGCGGGGGCCAAGAGACCCAGTACTTC
TRBJ2-1 . TRBV7-6 . CATGGYGDEQFF TGTGCCACCGGAGGGTATGGGGATGAGCAGTTCTTC
TRBJ2-3 . TRBV2 TRBD2 CASSSGGPTDTQYF TGTGCCAGCAGCTCGGGGGGGCCCACAGATACGCAGTATTTT
TRBJ1-6 . TRBV7-2 . CASSLAMWENSPLHF TGTGCCAGCAGCTTAGCCATGTGGGAAAATTCACCCCTCCACTTT
TRBJ1-6 . TRBV4-1 TRBD1 CASSLPGTGGDNSPLHF TGCGCCAGCAGCCTCCCCGGGACAGGGGGCGATAATTCACCCCTCCACTTT
TRBJ1-1 . TRBV19 . CASKRRGGTSNTEAFF TGTGCCAGTAAGCGTAGAGGAGGTACTTCGAACACTGAAGCTTTCTTT
TRBJ2-3 few TRBV10-1 . CASSAREPSTDTQYF TGCGCCAGCAGTGCGCGGGAACCTAGCACAGATACGCAGTATTTT
TRBJ1-5 . TRBV6-5 TRBD1 CASSRGQGFLQPQHF TGTGCCAGCAGCCGTGGACAGGGTTTTCTTCAGCCCCAGCATTTT
TRBJ2-7 . TRBV7-9 . CASSLEVSYEQYF TGTGCCAGCAGCTTAGAGGTCTCCTACGAGCAGTACTTC
TRBJ2-5 . TRBV5-4 . CASSSQGAPREETQYF TGTGCCAGCAGCTCCCAGGGAGCGCCTAGGGAAGAGACCCAGTACTTC
TRBJ1-1 . TRBV19 TRBD1 CASSTRQGLRTEAFF TGTGCCAGTAGTACCCGACAGGGGTTGCGGACTGAAGCTTTCTTT
TRBJ1-3 . TRBV7-2 TRBD1 CASSQRGGRGAGNTIYF TGTGCCAGCAGCCAACGGGGAGGCAGGGGGGCTGGAAACACCATATATTTT
TRBJ2-5 . TRBV5-4 TRBD2 CASSSLAGLTETQYF TGTGCCAGCAGCTCCCTAGCGGGGTTGACGGAGACCCAGTACTTC
TRBJ2-5 . TRBV7-3 TRBD2 CASSKGLTSGKQETQYF TGTGCCAGCAGCAAAGGCCTGACTAGCGGTAAACAAGAGACCCAGTACTTC
TRBJ1-1 . TRBV29-1 . CSVEGHPNTEAFF TGCAGCGTTGAAGGACACCCGAACACTGAAGCTTTCTTT
TRBJ1-1 . TRBV7-2 . CASGWREAGTEAFF TGTGCCAGCGGGTGGAGGGAGGCGGGAACTGAAGCTTTCTTT
TRBJ1-5 once TRBV7-3 . CASSPQGGSQPQHF TGTGCCAGCAGCCCACAGGGAGGCAGTCAGCCCCAGCATTTT
TRBJ2-2 . TRBV11-3 . CASSLGVRGELFF TGTGCCAGCAGCTTGGGGGTACGCGGGGAGCTGTTTTTT
TRBJ1-5 . TRBV18 TRBD1 CASSDFKQGTSNQPQHF TGTGCCAGCTCCGACTTCAAACAGGGGACCAGCAATCAGCCCCAGCATTTT
TRBJ2-7 . TRBV28 . CASSPSGTTEQYF TGTGCCAGCAGTCCCTCGGGGACAACAGAGCAGTACTTC
TRBJ1-2 . TRBV20-1 . CSAGRGGGYTF TGCAGTGCCGGGAGGGGCGGCGGCTACACCTTC
TRBJ2-3 . TRBV2 TRBD2 CASSVAGTTDTQYF TGTGCCAGCAGTGTAGCGGGGACCACAGATACGCAGTATTTT
TRBJ1-3 . TRBV21-1 . CASSKYQGGSGNTIYF TGTGCCAGCAGCAAATATCAGGGGGGATCTGGAAACACCATATATTTT
TRBJ2-3 . TRBV7-2 TRBD2 CASSPRLAGAADTQYF TGTGCCAGCAGCCCCCGACTAGCGGGGGCGGCAGATACGCAGTATTTT
TRBJ2-7 . TRBV29-1 . CSVLTWEFEQYF TGCAGCGTCTTAACCTGGGAGTTCGAGCAGTACTTC
TRBJ1-6 . TRBV2 TRBD1 CASSMTGGGGPLHF TGTGCCAGCAGCATGACAGGGGGTGGAGGGCCCCTCCACTTT
TRBJ2-3 once TRBV11-2 TRBD2 CASIDSGTSGGPPGTQYF TGTGCCAGCATCGACTCCGGGACTAGCGGGGGGCCCCCGGGTACGCAGTATTTT
TRBJ2-3 . TRBV7-6 . CASSLGNTQYF TGTGCCAGCAGCTTAGGAAATACGCAGTATTTT
TRBJ2-1 . TRBV11-2 . CASSLDRLPEQFF TGTGCCAGCAGCTTAGATCGGTTGCCTGAGCAGTTCTTC
TRBJ2-7 . TRBV10-3 TRBD1 CAISEAPGTGFREQYF TGTGCCATCAGCGAGGCACCCGGGACAGGGTTCCGCGAGCAGTACTTC
TRBJ2-3 once TRBV7-9 . CASSVTGFGGHPGTDTQYF TGTGCCAGCAGCGTTACGGGGTTTGGGGGGCACCCTGGCACAGATACGCAGTATTTT
TRBJ1-4 . TRBV9 TRBD1 CASSAGTGGLIEKLFF TGTGCCAGCAGTGCCGGGACAGGGGGCCTTATTGAAAAACTGTTTTTT
TRBJ1-1 . TRBV2 . CASRTARIPGPQTFMNTEAFF TGTGCCAGCAGAACCGCCAGGATACCGGGACCCCAAACATTTATGAACACTGAAGCTTTCTTT
TRBJ1-2 . TRBV11-2 . CASSSVGVAGYGYTF TGTGCCAGCAGCTCGGTGGGGGTCGCCGGCTATGGCTACACCTTC
TRBJ1-1 few TRBV28 . CASSGTGKGPEAFF TGTGCCAGCAGTGGAACAGGGAAAGGCCCTGAAGCTTTCTTT
TRBJ1-6 . TRBV28 . CASSFVGYNSPLHF TGTGCCAGCAGTTTTGTCGGTTATAATTCACCCCTCCACTTT
TRBJ2-3 . TRBV28 TRBD2 CASSSGLAGVITDTQYF TGTGCCAGCAGTTCCGGACTAGCGGGGGTTATCACAGATACGCAGTATTTT
TRBJ2-7 . TRBV21-1 . CASSKKVQNDSSYEQYF TGTGCCAGCAGCAAAAAGGTACAGAACGATAGTAGCTACGAGCAGTACTTC
TRBJ1-2 . TRBV5-6 . CASSFLGRLLNYGYTF TGTGCCAGCAGCTTTCTGGGGAGGCTCCTTAACTATGGCTACACCTTC
TRBJ1-6 few TRBV4-2 . CASSAEQGESPLHF TGTGCCAGCAGCGCGGAACAGGGCGAATCACCCCTCCACTTT
TRBJ2-5 . TRBV9 . CASSPRAGGETQYF TGTGCCAGCAGCCCAAGGGCAGGCGGGGAGACCCAGTACTTC
TRBJ2-3 . TRBV30 . CAWSPRSDTQYF TGTGCCTGGAGCCCCCGATCGGATACGCAGTATTTT
TRBJ2-3 . TRBV4-3 . CASSRGLDGDTQYF TGCGCCAGCAGCCGGGGCCTCGACGGGGATACGCAGTATTTT
TRBJ2-3 . TRBV5-1 . CASSLVGTTDTQYF TGCGCCAGCAGCTTGGTAGGAACCACAGATACGCAGTATTTT
TRBJ2-7 . TRBV18 . CASSAQGFYEQYF TGTGCCAGCTCGGCTCAGGGGTTTTACGAGCAGTACTTC
TRBJ1-4 once TRBV5-6 . CASSLVDAGEKLFF TGTGCCAGCAGCTTGGTCGATGCAGGGGAAAAACTGTTTTTT